A selection of T cell receptor beta chains follows, all from one sample in a study of blood T cell repertoires in COVID-19. Clones were sequenced by immunoSEQ multiplex PCR, and TCRdb holds only the in-frame ones, with some missing. In the table there are around 270,000 clones, around 82% of which are singletons. Sample: peripheral blood. The source is a human donor with COVID-19, enrolled during active disease. The donor label of this sample is uncertain. Both conserved end residues are part of each CDR3. The order of the fields is D gene, J gene, V gene, clone size, CDR3 DNA, CDR3 protein. A D gene is named only where the DNA matches it firmly. Clone sizes are given selectively: once, few, many, or a class where the clone is expanded.

d_call: TRBD2
j_call: TRBJ2-1
v_call: TRBV7-6
clone_size: NA
cdr3_nt: TGTGCCAGCAGCCAGAGACTAGCGGGAGTAAATCCCTACAATGAGCAGTTCTTC
cdr3_aa: CASSQRLAGVNPYNEQFF

d_call: TRBD2
j_call: TRBJ2-3
v_call: TRBV20-1
clone_size: NA
cdr3_nt: TGCAGTGCTAGTACGACTAGCGGGGGTGGAGATACGCAGTATTTT
cdr3_aa: CSASTTSGGGDTQYF

d_call: NA
j_call: TRBJ2-7
v_call: TRBV19
clone_size: NA
cdr3_nt: TGTGCCAGTAGTATAGGGTACAGCTACGAGCAGTACTTC
cdr3_aa: CASSIGYSYEQYF

d_call: TRBD1
j_call: TRBJ1-5
v_call: TRBV19
clone_size: NA
cdr3_nt: TGTGCCAGTAGACCCGGGACAGGTAACAATCAGCCCCAGCATTTT
cdr3_aa: CASRPGTGNNQPQHF

d_call: TRBD1
j_call: TRBJ1-5
v_call: TRBV28
clone_size: NA
cdr3_nt: TGTGCCAGCAGGCCCACAGGGGGAGACAATCAGCCCCAGCATTTT
cdr3_aa: CASRPTGGDNQPQHF

d_call: TRBD2
j_call: TRBJ2-7
v_call: TRBV30
clone_size: few
cdr3_nt: TGTGCCGCCGGACTAGCGGGAGCCTACGAGCAGTACTTC
cdr3_aa: CAAGLAGAYEQYF

d_call: NA
j_call: TRBJ2-1
v_call: TRBV7-3
clone_size: NA
cdr3_nt: TGTGCCAGCAGCTTAAGGTACGCGGACTCCTACAATGAGCAGTTCTTC
cdr3_aa: CASSLRYADSYNEQFF

d_call: NA
j_call: TRBJ1-1
v_call: TRBV7-8
clone_size: NA
cdr3_nt: TGTGCCAGCAGCTTAGCCGGGACATGGAACACTGAAGCTTTCTTT
cdr3_aa: CASSLAGTWNTEAFF

d_call: TRBD2
j_call: TRBJ2-1
v_call: TRBV7-9
clone_size: few
cdr3_nt: TGTGCCAGCAGCCCGACTAGCGGGAGGCCCGGGGACAATGAGCAGTTCTTC
cdr3_aa: CASSPTSGRPGDNEQFF

d_call: NA
j_call: TRBJ1-5
v_call: TRBV19
clone_size: NA
cdr3_nt: TGTGCCAGTAGTATGGGGGGGGGCGCGGACCACTCCGAGGGGCCCCAGCATTTT
cdr3_aa: CASSMGGGADHSEGPQHF

d_call: TRBD1
j_call: TRBJ2-1
v_call: TRBV9
clone_size: NA
cdr3_nt: TGTGCCAGCAGCGTAGGAGGGACAGGTCTATACAATGAGCAGTTCTTC
cdr3_aa: CASSVGGTGLYNEQFF

d_call: TRBD1
j_call: TRBJ1-1
v_call: TRBV4-2
clone_size: NA
cdr3_nt: TGTGCCAGCAGCCAAGTGCGGACAGGCACTGAAGCTTTCTTT
cdr3_aa: CASSQVRTGTEAFF

d_call: TRBD2
j_call: TRBJ2-1
v_call: TRBV6-5
clone_size: NA
cdr3_nt: TGTGCCAGTAGAGCGGGAGGGCGGGACAATGAGCAGTTCTTC
cdr3_aa: CASRAGGRDNEQFF

d_call: NA
j_call: TRBJ1-5
v_call: TRBV19
clone_size: NA
cdr3_nt: TGTGCCAGCTCAGACAGGTCTGGAAATCAGCCCCAGCATTTT
cdr3_aa: CASSDRSGNQPQHF

d_call: NA
j_call: TRBJ1-2
v_call: TRBV20-1
clone_size: NA
cdr3_nt: TGCAGTGCTCCTCTACCCTATGGCTACACCTTC
cdr3_aa: CSAPLPYGYTF

d_call: NA
j_call: TRBJ1-2
v_call: TRBV19
clone_size: few
cdr3_nt: TGTGCCAGTAGTATACGGGAGGGTTCGCATGGCTACACCTTC
cdr3_aa: CASSIREGSHGYTF

d_call: NA
j_call: TRBJ1-1
v_call: TRBV12-5
clone_size: NA
cdr3_nt: TGTGCTAGTGGTACAGGGTCGAACACTGAAGCTTTCTTT
cdr3_aa: CASGTGSNTEAFF

d_call: NA
j_call: TRBJ2-1
v_call: TRBV5-1
clone_size: NA
cdr3_nt: TGCGCCAGCAGCTTGAGACTAGACGGTTACAATGAGCAGTTCTTC
cdr3_aa: CASSLRLDGYNEQFF

d_call: NA
j_call: TRBJ2-4
v_call: TRBV3-1/TRBV3-2
clone_size: once
cdr3_nt: TGTGCCAGCAGCCAGGACACTTTAGCCAAAAACATTCAGTACTTC
cdr3_aa: CASSQDTLAKNIQYF

d_call: TRBD2
j_call: TRBJ2-7
v_call: TRBV7-6
clone_size: few
cdr3_nt: TGTGCCAGCAGACCGACTAGCGGATATTCCTACGAGCAGTACTTC
cdr3_aa: CASRPTSGYSYEQYF

d_call: TRBD1
j_call: TRBJ1-1
v_call: TRBV30
clone_size: NA
cdr3_nt: TGTGCCTGGAGTGTACAGGGGGACACTGAAGCTTTCTTT
cdr3_aa: CAWSVQGDTEAFF

d_call: NA
j_call: TRBJ1-3
v_call: TRBV6-2/TRBV6-3
clone_size: NA
cdr3_nt: TGTGCCAGCAGCCCCACTGGAAACACCATATATTTT
cdr3_aa: CASSPTGNTIYF

d_call: NA
j_call: TRBJ2-7
v_call: TRBV19
clone_size: NA
cdr3_nt: TGTGCCAGTAGTTCACAAGGGCGGGGTTTCTACGAGCAGTACTTC
cdr3_aa: CASSSQGRGFYEQYF

d_call: TRBD1
j_call: TRBJ1-1
v_call: TRBV28
clone_size: NA
cdr3_nt: TGTGCCAGCATCAAGGGGACAGGGGTATTCACTGAAGCTTTCTTT
cdr3_aa: CASIKGTGVFTEAFF

d_call: TRBD1
j_call: TRBJ1-1
v_call: TRBV5-6
clone_size: NA
cdr3_nt: TGTGCCAGCAGCCTGATACAGGGGGTTGGGAACACTGAAGCTTTCTTT
cdr3_aa: CASSLIQGVGNTEAFF

d_call: NA
j_call: TRBJ2-2
v_call: TRBV5-1
clone_size: NA
cdr3_nt: TGCGCCAGCAGCTTAACAGGGGGGGAGCACACCGGGGAGCTGTTTTTT
cdr3_aa: CASSLTGGEHTGELFF

d_call: NA
j_call: TRBJ1-2
v_call: TRBV10-3
clone_size: NA
cdr3_nt: TGTGCCATCAGTGACGCGGGATATCCGTATGGCTACACCTTC
cdr3_aa: CAISDAGYPYGYTF

d_call: NA
j_call: TRBJ1-5
v_call: TRBV6-5
clone_size: NA
cdr3_nt: TGTGCCAGCAGTTACGGCCGGGACACCAATCAGCCCCAGCATTTT
cdr3_aa: CASSYGRDTNQPQHF

d_call: TRBD1
j_call: TRBJ2-1
v_call: TRBV5-1
clone_size: NA
cdr3_nt: TGCGCCAGCAGCTTGGGACAGGGGTCCTACAATGAGCAGTTCTTC
cdr3_aa: CASSLGQGSYNEQFF

d_call: TRBD2
j_call: TRBJ2-5
v_call: TRBV19
clone_size: NA
cdr3_nt: TGTGCCAGTAGTCCTCGGACTAGCGGGGAAGAGACCCAGTACTTC
cdr3_aa: CASSPRTSGEETQYF

d_call: TRBD1
j_call: TRBJ1-2
v_call: TRBV19
clone_size: NA
cdr3_nt: TGTGCCAGTAGTATGACAGGGGGGAGCTATGGCTACACCTTC
cdr3_aa: CASSMTGGSYGYTF

d_call: NA
j_call: TRBJ1-6
v_call: TRBV6-2/TRBV6-3
clone_size: NA
cdr3_nt: TGTGCCAGCAGTAAGCGCAGGGATTCACCCCTCCACTTT
cdr3_aa: CASSKRRDSPLHF

d_call: NA
j_call: TRBJ1-5
v_call: TRBV28
clone_size: once
cdr3_nt: TGTGCCAGCAGTGTACCAGATCAGCCCCAGCATTTT
cdr3_aa: CASSVPDQPQHF

d_call: NA
j_call: TRBJ1-2
v_call: TRBV7-9
clone_size: NA
cdr3_nt: TGTGCCAGCAGCTTGTCGGGGGGAGGCTATGGCTACACCTTC
cdr3_aa: CASSLSGGGYGYTF

d_call: NA
j_call: TRBJ1-5
v_call: TRBV29-1
clone_size: few
cdr3_nt: TGCAGCGTGGTATGGGCCCGGGGGGACCATAGCAATCAGCCCCAGCATTTT
cdr3_aa: CSVVWARGDHSNQPQHF

d_call: TRBD2
j_call: TRBJ2-1
v_call: TRBV30
clone_size: NA
cdr3_nt: TGTGCCTGGACTAGCGGGAGGGCGGGAGGCAATGAGCAGTTCTTC
cdr3_aa: CAWTSGRAGGNEQFF

d_call: TRBD2
j_call: TRBJ2-5
v_call: TRBV10-3
clone_size: NA
cdr3_nt: TGTGCCATCAGTGAGTCGAGCGGCGGGAGAGGGGAGACCCAGTACTTC
cdr3_aa: CAISESSGGRGETQYF

d_call: NA
j_call: TRBJ1-1
v_call: TRBV7-2
clone_size: NA
cdr3_nt: TGTGCCAGCAGCTTTTTCGGGGGGAGGAACACTGAAGCTTTCTTT
cdr3_aa: CASSFFGGRNTEAFF

d_call: TRBD2
j_call: TRBJ2-1
v_call: TRBV11-3
clone_size: NA
cdr3_nt: TGTGCCAGCAGCTTAGGGGGTGGGACTAGCGGTTTTAATGAGCAGTTCTTC
cdr3_aa: CASSLGGGTSGFNEQFF

d_call: NA
j_call: TRBJ2-3
v_call: TRBV7-9
clone_size: NA
cdr3_nt: TGTGCCAGCAGCCCAGCCCCCCAGCGTATCACAGATACGCAGTATTTT
cdr3_aa: CASSPAPQRITDTQYF

d_call: NA
j_call: TRBJ2-5
v_call: TRBV5-1
clone_size: NA
cdr3_nt: TGCGCCAGCAGCTTGGCCGAAGCAGGGCAAGAGACCCAGTACTTC
cdr3_aa: CASSLAEAGQETQYF

d_call: NA
j_call: TRBJ1-3
v_call: TRBV3-1/TRBV3-2
clone_size: NA
cdr3_nt: TGTGCCAGCAGCCAAGACAGGGTTAACTCTGGAAACACCATATATTTT
cdr3_aa: CASSQDRVNSGNTIYF

d_call: TRBD1
j_call: TRBJ1-6
v_call: TRBV15
clone_size: NA
cdr3_nt: TGTGCCACCAGCACTGACCGGGACAGTTATTCACCCCTCCACTTT
cdr3_aa: CATSTDRDSYSPLHF

d_call: TRBD2
j_call: TRBJ2-1
v_call: TRBV28
clone_size: NA
cdr3_nt: TGTGCCAGCAGTTTGGCAGCGGGAGCAGGTGAGCAGTTCTTC
cdr3_aa: CASSLAAGAGEQFF

d_call: NA
j_call: TRBJ1-3
v_call: TRBV6-5
clone_size: NA
cdr3_nt: TGTGCCAGCAGTTACGACAGGTCCTCTGGAAACACCATATATTTT
cdr3_aa: CASSYDRSSGNTIYF

d_call: TRBD2
j_call: TRBJ2-1
v_call: TRBV10-3
clone_size: NA
cdr3_nt: TGTGCCATCAGTGAGACTAGCGGGAGGGCCACTAACAATGAGCAGTTCTTC
cdr3_aa: CAISETSGRATNNEQFF

d_call: NA
j_call: TRBJ1-1
v_call: TRBV19
clone_size: NA
cdr3_nt: TGTGCCAGTAGCTCAGAGAGACTCCGGGACACTGAAGCTTTCTTT
cdr3_aa: CASSSERLRDTEAFF

d_call: TRBD2
j_call: TRBJ2-1
v_call: TRBV7-8
clone_size: NA
cdr3_nt: TGTGCCAGCAGCCCCCTCGGTTTGTGGCGGGAGGGCCGGGGTGAGCAGTTCTTC
cdr3_aa: CASSPLGLWREGRGEQFF

d_call: TRBD1
j_call: TRBJ2-6
v_call: TRBV6-1
clone_size: NA
cdr3_nt: TGTGCCAGCAGTGGGGGACAGATCTCTGGGGCCAACGTCCTGACTTTC
cdr3_aa: CASSGGQISGANVLTF

d_call: TRBD1
j_call: TRBJ1-2
v_call: TRBV6-5
clone_size: NA
cdr3_nt: TGTGCCAGCAGGACTGAACTCGGACAGGTCTATGGCTACACCTTC
cdr3_aa: CASRTELGQVYGYTF

d_call: TRBD2
j_call: TRBJ2-3
v_call: TRBV6-6
clone_size: NA
cdr3_nt: TGTGCCAGCAGTTACCCACTAGCGGTCCGGGTGGATACGCAGTATTTT
cdr3_aa: CASSYPLAVRVDTQYF